The clone carrying this T cell receptor beta chain occurred a few times. The sample comes from a study of blood T cell repertoires in COVID-19. About the study: Sites across the United States, Italy and Spain contributed samples from acute and convalescent COVID-19. T cells, B-cell-depleted T cells, or PBMCs supplied cDNA or gDNA.

Per the original data handling: Amplification of reference gene primers was used by the study to estimate nucleated cell counts. The protocol was immunoSEQ multiplex PCR, while the TCRdb copy is restricted to in-frame clones and leaves out a portion. V and J calls and clone size follow that table, whereas D and trimming were derived from the DNA. The sample holds some 200,000 clones; over 75% are singletons and the top ten take roughly 12%. Unmatched junction bases numbered 1, after V lost 2 bases and J lost 8 bases. The germline CDR1 and CDR2 sequences are SGDLS and YYNGEE. The CDR3 runs to 14 residues.

The sequence was collected from a human donor in a cohort sampled during active COVID-19. The chain recombines TRBV9 with TRBJ2-1, with 13 bases fitting TRBD2. The specimen sequenced was peripheral blood. The CDR3 DNA sequence: TGTGCCAGCAGCGTGACTAGCGGGGGGTATGAGCAGTTCTTC. Its translation is CASSVTSGGYEQFF.